The 24 T cell receptor beta chains below all came from one sample that was sequenced in a study of Tregs in tolerant kidney transplant recipients. Clones were read by immunoSEQ multiplex PCR, and TCRdb kept only the in-frame ones, dropping some. The sample lists roughly 80,000 clones; approximately 98% were seen once. The material was CD4+ T cells from blood, obtained before the transplant. These receptors were collected from a human donor who received a combined kidney and bone marrow transplant.

The V and J genes are TRBV5-4 and TRBJ2-7; possible D gene TRBD1, 6 bases. The germline V and J ends were trimmed by 1 base and 3 bases, with 11 bases remaining between them. The CDR3 sequence is 14 residues long. The germline gives CDR1 SGHNT, CDR2 YYREEE (reference sequence). CDR3 loop: CASSLKVQGYEQYF. The CDR3 DNA reads as TGTGCCAGCAGCTTGAAGGTACAGGGCTACGAGCAGTACTTC.

The chain has TRBV30 and TRBJ2-5, with a weak D call TRBD2 (5 bases). The CDR3 runs 14 residues. Trimming shortened V by 0 bases and J by 2 bases, and 10 bases separated the two germline ends. Germline CDR1 and CDR2: GTSNPN and SVGIG (reference sequence). CDR3 sequence: CAWSVLRVQETQYF. The CDR3 DNA sequence: TGTGCCTGGAGTGTTTTGAGGGTTCAAGAGACCCAGTACTTC.

This rearrangement joins TRBV30 to TRBJ2-5, with D hard to call. The CDR3 is 13 amino acids. V lost 2 bases to trimming and J lost 4 bases, with 11 bases between them. The V gene's germline CDR1 is GTSNPN and CDR2 SVGIG (reference sequence). This chain's CDR3 is CAWSFAAVETQYF. The DNA for the CDR3 is TGTGCCTGGAGTTTCGCGGCGGTAGAGACCCAGTACTTC.

This clone was seen just once. This rearrangement joins TRBV7-3 to TRBJ2-2; tentatively, D is TRBD1 (6 bases). Germline V gives CDR1 SGHTA, CDR2 FQGTGA. Trimming removed 2 bases at V and 6 bases at J, with 10 bases between. The CDR3 consists of 14 residues. In nucleotides, the CDR3 is TGTGCCAGCAGCTTAGGCAGGGGTGCCGGGGAGCTGTTTTTT. Its translation: CASSLGRGAGELFF.

This CDR3 is CASSLQGNRGYTF. CDR3 coding DNA: TGTGCCAGCAGCCTACAGGGTAACAGGGGCTACACCTTC. V gene TRBV7-9 combines with J gene TRBJ1-2; weak D call: TRBD1 (6 bases). The ends were cut back, 5 bases at V and 8 bases at J, with 15 bases in the middle. CDR1 and CDR2 from the germline V gene are SEHNR and FQNEAQ (reference sequence). The CDR3 covers 13 residues.

The rearrangement links TRBV6-1 to TRBJ1-2, with 10 bases that match TRBD1. V lost 8 bases, J lost 4 bases, and 10 bases stayed unmatched. CDR1 and CDR2 (germline): MNHNS, SASEGT. This CDR3 is built from 15 residues. CDR3 in amino acids: CASSPGQGYLYGYTF. DNA for the CDR3: TGTGCCAGCTCTCCGGGACAGGGGTACCTCTATGGCTACACCTTC.

The chain uses TRBV7-9 and TRBJ2-1; 7 nucleotides line up with TRBD2. J lost 3 bases, V lost 0 bases, and 14 bases had no gene match. This CDR3 has 19 residues. Germline V gene sequence: CDR1 SEHNR, CDR2 FQNEAQ (reference sequence). CDR3 loop: CASSLAFGRRLAVYNEQFF. The CDR3 bases are TGTGCCAGCAGCTTAGCTTTCGGTCGACGACTAGCCGTCTACAATGAGCAGTTCTTC.

The chain carries TRBV9 and TRBJ2-7; weak D call: TRBD2 (5 bases). This CDR3 spans 14 amino acids. V shed 0 bases and J shed 2 bases, with 9 bases lying between them. In germline, CDR1 is SGDLS, CDR2 YYNGEE. This chain's CDR3 is CASSVDMEAYEQYF. The CDR3 nucleotides are TGTGCCAGCAGCGTAGATATGGAGGCCTACGAGCAGTACTTC.

The rearrangement joins TRBV27 to TRBJ2-7, with D perhaps matching TRBD1 (5 bases). V was pared by 2 bases and J by 0 bases, with 8 bases between. The germline gives CDR1 MNHEY, CDR2 SMNVEV (reference sequence). This CDR3 contains 14 residues. CDR3 amino acids: CASSLGRDSYEQYF. The CDR3 region has the DNA TGTGCCAGCAGTTTAGGCAGGGACTCCTACGAGCAGTACTTC.

The chain is built from TRBV7-2 and TRBJ1-6; D gene uncertain. Germline assignment: CDR1 SGHTA and CDR2 FQGNSA. There are 15 residues in the CDR3. Deletions cut 1 base from V and 7 bases from J, with 11 bases between. In DNA, the CDR3 is TGTGCCAGCAGCTTAGTAGGCGGCTCCAATTCACCCCTCCACTTT. It specifies CASSLVGGSNSPLHF.

This chain links TRBV4-3 with TRBJ2-1; no reliable D call. From germline, CDR1 is LGHNA and CDR2 YSLEER. CDR3 size: 14 residues. The V and J ends lost 4 bases and 10 bases respectively, with 17 bases between them. The CDR3 loop is CASSRKRLSEEQFF. The CDR3 DNA reads as TGCGCCAGCAGCCGCAAGCGCCTCTCGGAGGAGCAGTTCTTC.

The chain joins TRBV2 to TRBJ2-3; D perhaps matches TRBD1 (6 bases). Germline V lookup: CDR1 SNHLY, CDR2 FYNNEI. Trimming took off 8 bases at V and 5 bases at J, with 8 bases between the two ends. The CDR3 is made up of 11 amino acids. The CDR3 loop is CASFRGDTQYF. Written as DNA, the CDR3 is TGTGCCAGCTTCAGGGGAGATACGCAGTATTTT. The full variable domain, its missing parts supplied by reference TRBV2 and TRBJ2-3, is EPEVTQTPSHQVTQMGQEVILRCVPISNHLYFYWYRQILGQKVEFLVSFYNNEISEKSEIFDDQFSVERPDGSNFTLKIRSTKLEDSAMYFCASFRGDTQYFGPGTRLTVL.

The gene calls are TRBV7-3 and TRBJ1-6; TRBD1 aligns across 7 bases. The CDR3 spans 14 residues. Germline CDR1 and CDR2: SGHTA and FQGTGA. V shed 5 bases, J shed 10 bases, and the junction held 8 bases outside the gene matches. The DNA for the CDR3 is TGTGCCAGCAGCCCCCAGGGGGGTGGATCACCCCTCCACTTT. Amino acid sequence: CASSPQGGGSPLHF.

This clone appeared a single time. This chain uses TRBV10-3 with TRBJ1-1; 8 bases line up with TRBD1. The CDR3 spans 13 residues. CDR1 and CDR2 from the germline V gene are ENHRY and SYGVKD. Trimming removed 10 bases from V and 1 base from J; junction bases left unmatched: 5. CDR3 nucleotides: TGTGCCACGTCAGGGGGCAAGAACACTGAAGCTTTCTTT. Protein sequence: CATSGGKNTEAFF.

This clone appeared a single time. V and J are TRBV14 and TRBJ2-7; TRBD2 matches at 10 bases. The V and J ends lost 0 bases and 9 bases, in that order; junction bases with no gene match: 5. This CDR3 contains 14 residues. CDR1 SGHDN and CDR2 FVKESK come from the germline V gene. CDR3 bases: TGTGCCAGCAGCCAAGAACTAGCGGGATCCAGGCAGTACTTC. Translation: CASSQELAGSRQYF.

The chain recombines TRBV6-5 with TRBJ2-5, with D possibly being TRBD1 (5 bases). The CDR3 spans 13 residues. Between the trimmed V and J ends, which lost 6 bases and 3 bases, there was a span of 11 bases. Germline values: CDR1 MNHEY, CDR2 SVGAGI. The CDR3 bases are TGTGCCAGCAGCTATGACAGAGAAGAGACCCAGTACTTC. The encoded protein is CASSYDREETQYF.

The J gene is TRBJ1-1, the V gene TRBV29-1; D remains unclear. With 6 bases removed from V and 6 bases from J, the gap between germline ends came to 17 bases. CDR3 length: 13 amino acids. Germline assignment: CDR1 SQVTM and CDR2 ANQGSEA. DNA for the CDR3: TGCAGCGTCGCAGTTACTCCGAGGGCTGAAGCTTTCTTT. This encodes CSVAVTPRAEAFF. The full variable domain, with the rest looked up from reference TRBV29-1 and TRBJ1-1, is SAVISQKPSRDICQRGTSLTIQCQVDSQVTMMFWYRQQPGQSLTLIATANQGSEATYESGFVIDKFPISRPNLTFSTLTVSNMSPEDSSIYLCSVAVTPRAEAFFGQGTRLTVV.

The V and J genes are TRBV27 and TRBJ1-2; D is unresolved. Trimming stripped 7 bases from V and 3 bases from J, with 15 bases between. The CDR3 runs 14 residues. Germline V gene data show CDR1 as MNHEY and CDR2 as SMNVEV (reference sequence). The CDR3 nucleotides read TGTGCCAGCACAAGGCGCGGGAGCCACTATGGCTACACCTTC. This encodes CASTRRGSHYGYTF.

The V call is TRBV27, the J call TRBJ1-2; possible D gene TRBD1, 5 bases. The germline gives CDR1 MNHEY, CDR2 SMNVEV (reference sequence). V was cut by 3 bases and J by 2 bases, with 13 bases left in between. The CDR3 totals 15 residues. CDR3 amino acids: CASSFAWGSNYGYTF. The CDR3 bases are TGTGCCAGCAGTTTTGCTTGGGGCAGCAACTATGGCTACACCTTC.

V gene TRBV7-9 combines with J gene TRBJ2-3, with D maybe TRBD1 (5 bases). The CDR3 is 14 residues long. CDR1 is SEHNR, CDR2 FQNEAQ, per germline (reference sequence). V shed 1 base and J shed 2 bases, with 7 bases lying between them. CDR3 in amino acids: CASSLGQNTDTQYF. DNA of the CDR3: TGTGCCAGCAGCTTAGGACAGAACACAGATACGCAGTATTTT.

This chain uses TRBV5-4 with TRBJ1-6; TRBD1 might be the D (6 bases). This CDR3 has 15 residues. The germline CDR1 and CDR2 sequences are SGHNT and YYREEE (reference sequence). V was clipped by 4 bases and J by 5 bases, with 13 bases between them. The CDR3 region has the DNA TGTGCCAGCAGCCCGGTAACAGGGAATAATTCACCCCTCCACTTT. Translation gives CASSPVTGNNSPLHF.

This chain links TRBV7-8 with TRBJ1-5, with no clear D. The CDR3 totals 15 residues. The germline CDR1 and CDR2 sequences are SGHVS and FQNEAQ. The V end lost 2 bases, the J end lost 4 bases, and 12 bases lay between the germline ends. DNA of the CDR3: TGTGCCAGCAGCTTAAGAGGCGGCGTAAATCAGCCCCAGCATTTT. It codes for CASSLRGGVNQPQHF.

CDR3 in amino acids: CASSFGGKQYF. In DNA, the CDR3 is TGTGCCAGCAGTTTCGGGGGGAAGCAGTACTTC. The V and J genes are TRBV6-5 and TRBJ2-7; TRBD2 matches at 7 bases. CDR3 length: 11 amino acids. Germline CDR1 reads MNHEY; CDR2 reads SVGAGI. Losses at the gene ends were 4 bases for V and 8 bases for J; bases not matched to a gene: 2.

The chain couples TRBV7-2 to TRBJ1-6, with a tentative D call TRBD1 (5 bases). Germline V gene data show CDR1 as SGHTA and CDR2 as FQGNSA. Trimming pared 4 bases from V and 3 bases from J, leaving 7 bases between. The CDR3 totals 14 residues. CDR3 in DNA: TGTGCCAGCAGCTCTCAGGGCTATAATTCACCCCTCCACTTT. Amino acid sequence: CASSSQGYNSPLHF.